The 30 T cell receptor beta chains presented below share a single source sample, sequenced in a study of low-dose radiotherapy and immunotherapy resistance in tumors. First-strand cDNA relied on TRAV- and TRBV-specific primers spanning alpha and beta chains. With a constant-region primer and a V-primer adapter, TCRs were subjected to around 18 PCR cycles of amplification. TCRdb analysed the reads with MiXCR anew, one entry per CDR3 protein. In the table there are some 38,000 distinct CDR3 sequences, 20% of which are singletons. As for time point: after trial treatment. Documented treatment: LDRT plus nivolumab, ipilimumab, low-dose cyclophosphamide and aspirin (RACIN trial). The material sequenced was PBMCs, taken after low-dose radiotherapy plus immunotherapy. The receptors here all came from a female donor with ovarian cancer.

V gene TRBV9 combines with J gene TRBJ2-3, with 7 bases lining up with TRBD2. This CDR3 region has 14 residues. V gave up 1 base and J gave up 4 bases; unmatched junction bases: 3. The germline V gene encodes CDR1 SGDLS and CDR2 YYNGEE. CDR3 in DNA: TGTGCCAGCAGCGTATCCCTAGCGGCAGATACGCAGTATTTT. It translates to CASSVSLAADTQYF.

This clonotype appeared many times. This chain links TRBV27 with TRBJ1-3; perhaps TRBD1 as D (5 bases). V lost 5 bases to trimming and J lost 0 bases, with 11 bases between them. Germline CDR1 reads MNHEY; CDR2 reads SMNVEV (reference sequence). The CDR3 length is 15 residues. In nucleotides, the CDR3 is TGTGCCAGCAGTCCGACAGCGTTCTCTGGAAACACCATATATTTT. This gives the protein CASSPTAFSGNTIYF.

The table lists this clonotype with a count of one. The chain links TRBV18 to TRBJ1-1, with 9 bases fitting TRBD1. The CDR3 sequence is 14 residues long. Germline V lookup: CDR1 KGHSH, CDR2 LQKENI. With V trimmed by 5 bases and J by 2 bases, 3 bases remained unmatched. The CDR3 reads CASSTQGANTEAFF. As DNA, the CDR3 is TGTGCCAGCTCAACACAGGGGGCAAACACTGAAGCTTTCTTT.

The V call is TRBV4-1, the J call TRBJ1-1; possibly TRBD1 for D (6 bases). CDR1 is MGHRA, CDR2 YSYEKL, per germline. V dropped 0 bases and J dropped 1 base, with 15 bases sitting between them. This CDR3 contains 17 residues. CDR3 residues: CASSQDEVRQENTEAFF. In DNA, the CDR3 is TGCGCCAGCAGCCAAGATGAGGTACGACAGGAGAACACTGAAGCTTTCTTT.

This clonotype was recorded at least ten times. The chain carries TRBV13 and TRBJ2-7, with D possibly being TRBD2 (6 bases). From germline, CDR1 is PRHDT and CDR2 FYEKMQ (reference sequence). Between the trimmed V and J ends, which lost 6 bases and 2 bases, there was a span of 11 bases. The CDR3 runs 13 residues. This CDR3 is CASRQDYTYEQYF. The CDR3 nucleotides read TGTGCCAGCAGGCAGGACTACACCTACGAGCAGTACTTC.

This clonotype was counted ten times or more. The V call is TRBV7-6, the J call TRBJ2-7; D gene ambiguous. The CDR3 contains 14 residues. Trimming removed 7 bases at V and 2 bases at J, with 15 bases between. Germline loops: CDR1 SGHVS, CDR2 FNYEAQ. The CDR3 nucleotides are TGTGCCAGCACCCAATCGTGGCCTCCCTACGAGCAGTACTTC. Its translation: CASTQSWPPYEQYF.

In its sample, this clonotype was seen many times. The CDR3 sequence: CASSAPRTGVVTDTQYF. The CDR3, as DNA: TGCGCCAGCAGCGCCCCCAGGACAGGGGTTGTGACAGATACGCAGTATTTT. The chain has TRBV4-1 and TRBJ2-3; 9 nucleotides line up with TRBD1. Germline lookup yields CDR1 MGHRA and CDR2 YSYEKL. The length of the CDR3 is 17 residues. Germline trimming cut 5 bases from V and 3 bases from J; bases unmatched to any gene: 12.

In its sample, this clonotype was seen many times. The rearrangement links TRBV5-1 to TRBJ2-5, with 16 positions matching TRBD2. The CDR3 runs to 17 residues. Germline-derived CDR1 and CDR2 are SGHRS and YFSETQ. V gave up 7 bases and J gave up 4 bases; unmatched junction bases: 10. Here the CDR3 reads CASGTGTSGRARETQYF. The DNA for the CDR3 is TGCGCCAGCGGAACCGGGACTAGCGGGAGGGCCCGAGAGACCCAGTACTTC. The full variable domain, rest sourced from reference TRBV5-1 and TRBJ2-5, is KAGVTQTPRYLIKTRGQQVTLSCSPISGHRSVSWYQQTPGQGLQFLFEYFSETQRNKGNFPGRFSGRQFSNSRSEMNVSTLELGDSALYLCASGTGTSGRARETQYFGPGTRLLVL.

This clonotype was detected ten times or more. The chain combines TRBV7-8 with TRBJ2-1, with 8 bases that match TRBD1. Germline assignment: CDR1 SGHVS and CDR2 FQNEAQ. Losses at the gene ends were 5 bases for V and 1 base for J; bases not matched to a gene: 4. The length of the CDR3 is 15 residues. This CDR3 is CASSPGQVSYNEQFF. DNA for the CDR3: TGTGCCAGCAGCCCGGGACAGGTATCCTACAATGAGCAGTTCTTC. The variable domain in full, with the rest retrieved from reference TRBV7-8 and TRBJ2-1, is GAGVSQSPRYKVAKRGQDVALRCDPISGHVSLFWYQQALGQGPEFLTYFQNEAQLDKSGLPSDRFFAERPEGSVSTLKIQRTQQEDSAVYLCASSPGQVSYNEQFFGPGTRLTVL.

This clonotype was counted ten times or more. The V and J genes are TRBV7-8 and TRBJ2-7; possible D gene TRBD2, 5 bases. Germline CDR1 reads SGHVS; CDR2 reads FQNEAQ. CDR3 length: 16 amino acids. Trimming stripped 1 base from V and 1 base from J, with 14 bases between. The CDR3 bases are TGTGCCAGCAGCTTAGACCCTGCGGGTTTGTCCTACGAGCAGTACTTC. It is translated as CASSLDPAGLSYEQYF.

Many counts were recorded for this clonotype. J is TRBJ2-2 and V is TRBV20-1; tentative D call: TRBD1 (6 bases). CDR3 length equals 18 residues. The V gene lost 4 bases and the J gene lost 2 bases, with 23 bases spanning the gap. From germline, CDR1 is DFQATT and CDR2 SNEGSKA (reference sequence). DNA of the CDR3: TGCAGTGCTATGGGGTATTCCGGGCAGGGGATAAACACCGGGGAGCTGTTTTTT. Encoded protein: CSAMGYSGQGINTGELFF.

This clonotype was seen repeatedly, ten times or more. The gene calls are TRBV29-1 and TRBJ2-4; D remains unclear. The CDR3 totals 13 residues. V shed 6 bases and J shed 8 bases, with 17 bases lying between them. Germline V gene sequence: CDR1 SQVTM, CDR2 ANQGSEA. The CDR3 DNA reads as TGCAGCGTCGCGGCGTCCCCTGGGGACATTCAGTACTTC. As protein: CSVAASPGDIQYF.

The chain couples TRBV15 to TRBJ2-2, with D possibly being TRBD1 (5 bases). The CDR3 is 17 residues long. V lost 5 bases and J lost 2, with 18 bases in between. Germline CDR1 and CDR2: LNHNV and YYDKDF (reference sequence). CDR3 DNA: TGTGCCACCAGCCTCACCCTCAGGGCAGTAAACACCGGGGAGCTGTTTTTT. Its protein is CATSLTLRAVNTGELFF. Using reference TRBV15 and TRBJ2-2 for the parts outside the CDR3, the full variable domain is DAMVIQNPRYQVTQFGKPVTLSCSQTLNHNVMYWYQQKSSQAPKLLFHYYDKDFNNEADTPDNFQSRRPNTSFCFLDIRSPGLGDTAMYLCATSLTLRAVNTGELFFGEGSRLTVL.

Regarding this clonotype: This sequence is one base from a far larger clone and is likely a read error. The CDR3 sequence is CASGFRQATESYEQFF. CDR3 DNA sequence: TGTGCTAGTGGTTTTAGACAGGCTACAGAGTCCTACGAGCAGTTCTTC. The chain recombines TRBV12-5 with TRBJ2-1; possibly TRBD1 for D (6 bases). This CDR3 has 16 amino acids. CDR1 and CDR2 from the germline V gene are LGHNT and FRNRAP. Trimming cost V 3 bases and J 10 bases, with 22 bases left between them.

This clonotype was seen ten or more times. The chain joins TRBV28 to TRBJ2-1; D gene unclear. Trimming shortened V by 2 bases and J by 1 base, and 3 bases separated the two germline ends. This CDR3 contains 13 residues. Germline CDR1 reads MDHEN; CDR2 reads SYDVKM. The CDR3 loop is CASSLGSYNEQFF. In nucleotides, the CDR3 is TGTGCCAGCAGTTTAGGATCCTACAATGAGCAGTTCTTC.

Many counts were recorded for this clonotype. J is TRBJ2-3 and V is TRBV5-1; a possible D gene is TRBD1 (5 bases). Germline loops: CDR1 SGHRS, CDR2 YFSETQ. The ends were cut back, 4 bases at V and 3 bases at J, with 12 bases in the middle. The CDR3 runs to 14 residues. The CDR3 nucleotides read TGCGCCAGCAGCCCAGGGTTGATTACAGATACGCAGTATTTT. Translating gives CASSPGLITDTQYF.

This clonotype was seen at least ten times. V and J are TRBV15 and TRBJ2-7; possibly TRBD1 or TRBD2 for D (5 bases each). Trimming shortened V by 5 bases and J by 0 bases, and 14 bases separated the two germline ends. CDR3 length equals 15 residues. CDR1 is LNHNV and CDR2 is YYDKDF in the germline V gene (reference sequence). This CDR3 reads CATSVGTGSSYEQYF. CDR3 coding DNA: TGTGCCACCAGCGTCGGGACGGGGAGCTCCTACGAGCAGTACTTC.

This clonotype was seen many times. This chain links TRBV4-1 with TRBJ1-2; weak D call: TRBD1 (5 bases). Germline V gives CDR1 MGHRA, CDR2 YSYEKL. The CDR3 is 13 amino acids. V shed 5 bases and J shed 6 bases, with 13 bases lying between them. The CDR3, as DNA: TGCGCCAGCAGCTCCGGGGGGGGAAATGGCTACACCTTC. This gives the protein CASSSGGGNGYTF.

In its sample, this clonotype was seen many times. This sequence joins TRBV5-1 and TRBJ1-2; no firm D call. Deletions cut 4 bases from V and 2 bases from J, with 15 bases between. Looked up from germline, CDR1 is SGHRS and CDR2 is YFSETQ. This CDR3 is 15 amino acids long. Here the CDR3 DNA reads TGCGCCAGCAGCAGAACGACTAGCGGCAACTATGGCTACACCTTC. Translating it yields CASSRTTSGNYGYTF.

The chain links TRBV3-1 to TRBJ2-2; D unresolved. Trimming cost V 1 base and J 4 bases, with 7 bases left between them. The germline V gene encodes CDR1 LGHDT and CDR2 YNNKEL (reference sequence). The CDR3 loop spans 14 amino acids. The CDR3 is CASSQVITTGELFF. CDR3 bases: TGTGCCAGCAGCCAAGTTATTACCACCGGGGAGCTGTTTTTT.

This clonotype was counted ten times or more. The CDR3 reads CASSQVSRTGELFF. The CDR3 nucleotides read TGTGCCAGCAGCCAAGTATCCCGAACCGGGGAGCTGTTTTTT. This chain uses TRBV3-1 with TRBJ2-2; no reliable D call. This CDR3 contains 14 residues. With 1 base removed from V and 5 bases from J, the gap between germline ends came to 8 bases. The germline V gene encodes CDR1 LGHDT and CDR2 YNNKEL (reference sequence).

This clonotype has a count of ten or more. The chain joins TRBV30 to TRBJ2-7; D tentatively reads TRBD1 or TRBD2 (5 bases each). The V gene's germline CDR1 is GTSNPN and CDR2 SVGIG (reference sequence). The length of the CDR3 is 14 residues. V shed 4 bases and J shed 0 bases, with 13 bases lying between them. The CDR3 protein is CAWKEGPNSYEQYF. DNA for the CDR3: TGTGCCTGGAAAGAGGGGCCAAACTCCTACGAGCAGTACTTC. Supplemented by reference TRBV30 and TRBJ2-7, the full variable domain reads SQTIHQWPATLVQPVGSPLSLECTVEGTSNPNLYWYRQAAGRGLQLLFYSVGIGQISSEVPQNLSASRPQDRQFILSSKKLLLSDSGFYLCAWKEGPNSYEQYFGPGTRLTVT.

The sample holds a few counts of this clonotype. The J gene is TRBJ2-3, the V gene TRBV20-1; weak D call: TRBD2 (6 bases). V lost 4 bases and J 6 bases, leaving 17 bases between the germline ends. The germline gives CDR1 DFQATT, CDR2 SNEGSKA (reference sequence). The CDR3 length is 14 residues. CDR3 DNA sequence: TGCAGTGCTACAATTTTAACCGGGGGTGATACGCAGTATTTT. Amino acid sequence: CSATILTGGDTQYF.

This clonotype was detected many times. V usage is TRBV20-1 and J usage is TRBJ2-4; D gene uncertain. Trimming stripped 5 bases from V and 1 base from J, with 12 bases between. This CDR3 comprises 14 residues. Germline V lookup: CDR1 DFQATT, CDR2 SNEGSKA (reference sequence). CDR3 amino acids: CSALNGGAKNIQYF. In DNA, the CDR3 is TGCAGTGCTCTTAATGGTGGGGCCAAAAACATTCAGTACTTC.

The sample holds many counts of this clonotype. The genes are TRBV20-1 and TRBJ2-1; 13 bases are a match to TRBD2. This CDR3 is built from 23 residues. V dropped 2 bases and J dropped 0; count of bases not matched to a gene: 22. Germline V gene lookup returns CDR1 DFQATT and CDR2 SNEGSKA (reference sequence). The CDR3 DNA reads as TGCAGTGCTAGATCGGTGGGACGCCCGGGACTAGCGGGAACAACGAACTCCTACAATGAGCAGTTCTTC. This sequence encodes CSARSVGRPGLAGTTNSYNEQFF.

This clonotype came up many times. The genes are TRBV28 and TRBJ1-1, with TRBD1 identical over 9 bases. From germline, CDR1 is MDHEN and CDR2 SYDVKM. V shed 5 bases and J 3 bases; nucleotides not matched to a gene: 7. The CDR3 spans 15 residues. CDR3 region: CASSETGGGDTEAFF. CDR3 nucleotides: TGTGCCAGCAGTGAGACAGGGGGGGGGGACACTGAAGCTTTCTTT.

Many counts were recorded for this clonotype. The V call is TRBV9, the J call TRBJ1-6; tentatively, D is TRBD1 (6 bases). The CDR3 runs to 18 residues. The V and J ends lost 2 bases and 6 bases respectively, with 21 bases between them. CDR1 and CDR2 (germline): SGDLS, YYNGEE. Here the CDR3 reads CASSVAPISDRSNSPLHF. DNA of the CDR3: TGTGCCAGCAGCGTGGCCCCCATCTCCGACAGGTCTAATTCACCCCTCCACTTT.

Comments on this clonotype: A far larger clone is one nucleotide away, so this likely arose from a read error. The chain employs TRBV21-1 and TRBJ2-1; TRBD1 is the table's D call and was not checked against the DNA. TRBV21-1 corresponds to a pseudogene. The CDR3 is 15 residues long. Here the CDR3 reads CASSPRDSRGDVQFF. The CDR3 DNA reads TGTGCCAGCAGCCCACGAGACAGCAGGGGGGATGTGCAGTTCTTC.

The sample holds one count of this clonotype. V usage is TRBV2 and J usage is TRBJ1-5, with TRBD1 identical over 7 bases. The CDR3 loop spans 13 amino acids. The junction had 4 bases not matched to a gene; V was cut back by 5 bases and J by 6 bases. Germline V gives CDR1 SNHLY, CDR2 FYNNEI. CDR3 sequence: CASSPGQSQPQHF. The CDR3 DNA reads TGTGCCAGCAGTCCGGGACAGTCTCAGCCCCAGCATTTT.

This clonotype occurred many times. Here the CDR3 reads CASSLADVQETQYF. CDR3 nucleotides: TGTGCCAGCAGTTTAGCGGATGTCCAAGAGACCCAGTACTTC. V is TRBV12-3 or TRBV12-4 and J is TRBJ2-5; D gene uncertain. Between the trimmed V and J ends, which lost 0 bases and 1 base, there was a span of 6 bases. This CDR3 region has 14 residues.